Listed below are T cell receptor beta chains from one sample, sequenced in a study of shared clonotypes between healthy human individuals. The data were produced by immunoSEQ multiplex PCR, yet TCRdb's version contains in-frame clones alone and is incomplete. The data show hundreds of thousands of clones, around 67% seen once. The sequenced sample consisted of memory CD4+ T cells sorted from blood. All receptors derive from a woman aged 25-40 years in good health. Each CDR3 is given with its conserved first and last residue. Each record gives: J gene, D gene, V gene, clone size, CDR3 DNA, CDR3 protein. D genes are given only for firm matches. Only some rows state a clone size, as once, few, many or a class for expanded clones.

J: TRBJ1-5; D: NA; V: TRBV27; size: NA; DNA: TGTGCCAGCGGGCTAATGGGGGACAATCAGCCCCAGCATTTT; CDR3: CASGLMGDNQPQHF
J: TRBJ2-7; D: NA; V: TRBV21-1; size: NA; DNA: TGTGCCAGCAGCCCACGATTGGCGGGTATAGACTCCTACGAGCAGTACTTC; CDR3: CASSPRLAGIDSYEQYF
J: TRBJ1-2; D: NA; V: TRBV5-1; size: NA; DNA: TGCGCCAGCAGCTTACGGGGGGACCATGGCTACACCTTC; CDR3: CASSLRGDHGYTF
J: TRBJ2-5; D: NA; V: TRBV2; size: few; DNA: TGTGCCAGCAGTCCCACGTGGACTCCGGGGACCCAGTACTTC; CDR3: CASSPTWTPGTQYF
J: TRBJ2-7; D: TRBD2; V: TRBV6-1; size: once; DNA: TGTGCCAGTCGACTAGCGGCCCAAAACCCCTACGAGCAGTACTTC; CDR3: CASRLAAQNPYEQYF
J: TRBJ2-1; D: TRBD2; V: TRBV10-2; size: NA; DNA: TGCGCCAGCAGGGATAGCGGGAGCTCCTACAATGAGCAGTTCTTC; CDR3: CASRDSGSSYNEQFF
J: TRBJ2-5; D: TRBD2; V: TRBV18; size: NA; DNA: TGTGCCAGCTCACCACGGGAACCGGGACTAGCGGGACGCGAGGAGACCCAGTACTTC; CDR3: CASSPREPGLAGREETQYF
J: TRBJ2-7; D: TRBD1; V: TRBV6-1; size: NA; DNA: TGTGCCAGCATTGGGACAGAAGGACGCTACGAGCAGTACTTC; CDR3: CASIGTEGRYEQYF
J: TRBJ2-7; D: NA; V: TRBV28; size: NA; DNA: TGTGCCAGCTGTACCGGGACGACCTACGAGCAGTACTTC; CDR3: CASCTGTTYEQYF
J: TRBJ2-3; D: TRBD2; V: TRBV7-9; size: few; DNA: TGTGCCAGCAGCCTGACTAGCGGGAGGGCCACAGATACGCAGTATTTT; CDR3: CASSLTSGRATDTQYF
J: TRBJ1-4; D: NA; V: TRBV19; size: many; DNA: TGTGCCAGTCAAAGGGGATGGCGTGAAAAACTGTTTTTT; CDR3: CASQRGWREKLFF
J: TRBJ2-3; D: NA; V: TRBV30; size: NA; DNA: TGTGCCTTCCGACAGTCTAGCACAGATACGCAGTATTTT; CDR3: CAFRQSSTDTQYF
J: TRBJ1-4; D: TRBD1; V: TRBV29-1; size: NA; DNA: TGCAGCGTTAGGGGACAGGGTAATGAAAAACTGTTTTTT; CDR3: CSVRGQGNEKLFF
J: TRBJ2-3; D: NA; V: TRBV19; size: NA; DNA: TGTGCCAGTAGTAAGGCGGTGGGCACAGATACGCAGTATTTT; CDR3: CASSKAVGTDTQYF
J: TRBJ1-2; D: TRBD1; V: TRBV28; size: NA; DNA: TGTGCCAGCCTAGACAGGGGGCGGAACTATGGCTACACCTTC; CDR3: CASLDRGRNYGYTF
J: TRBJ2-2; D: NA; V: TRBV5-1; size: NA; DNA: TGCGCCAGCAGCTTGGTACTTACCGGGGAGCTGTTTTTT; CDR3: CASSLVLTGELFF
J: TRBJ1-1; D: NA; V: TRBV6-5; size: NA; DNA: TGTGCCAGCAGCGGACAAGTGAACACTGAAGCTTTCTTT; CDR3: CASSGQVNTEAFF
J: TRBJ2-4; D: NA; V: TRBV20-1; size: NA; DNA: TGCAGTGCTAGAAAGAACATTCAGTACTTC; CDR3: CSARKNIQYF
J: TRBJ1-1; D: NA; V: TRBV4-2; size: few; DNA: TGTGCCAGCAGCCAGGGGCCTGCTTACAGGGCCGGGAACACTGAAGCTTTCTTT; CDR3: CASSQGPAYRAGNTEAFF
J: TRBJ2-3; D: TRBD2; V: TRBV4-2; size: NA; DNA: TGTGCCAGCAGCCAAGAACGGGCTAGCGGGAGAACAGATACGCAGTATTTT; CDR3: CASSQERASGRTDTQYF
J: TRBJ2-7; D: NA; V: TRBV19; size: NA; DNA: TGTGCCAGTAGTATTACAGGGACCTCCTACGAGCAGTACTTC; CDR3: CASSITGTSYEQYF
J: TRBJ1-5; D: NA; V: TRBV4-1; size: NA; DNA: TGCGCCAGCAGTCATGGATTCCCGGGGAGCAATCAGCCCCAGCATTTT; CDR3: CASSHGFPGSNQPQHF
J: TRBJ2-3; D: NA; V: TRBV15; size: NA; DNA: TGTGCCACCAGCATCGAGTTGATTAGGGCGGAAACCAAAACAGATACGCAGTATTTT; CDR3: CATSIELIRAETKTDTQYF